Described below is a single T cell receptor beta chain sequence and its context. No antigen is known for it. Likely a read error: the CDR3 ends without its conserved phenylalanine or tryptophan. The CDR3 contains 15 residues. V was pared by 3 bases and J by 2 bases, with 8 bases between. Per the germline V gene, CDR1 is MGHRA and CDR2 is YSYEKL. Each CDR3 protein gets one entry after TCRdb re-called the 5' RACE reads with MiXCR. The data show fewer than 650,000 distinct CDR3 sequences, roughly 21% seen once. These data belong to a study of T-cell memory formation after mild COVID-19. In the study overall: TCR clusters were largely donor specific.

Study results and caveats: Clones that contracted clustered mainly in CM and EM if CD4+ and in EMRA if CD8+.

Input material: PBMCs or a T cell subset sorted from them (not recorded which). The clonotype was recovered from an adult woman who had mild COVID-19 (a few samples of this study predate the infection). Cell type and time point are not known. This sequence joins TRBV4-1 and TRBJ2-6; D perhaps matches TRBD1 (5 bases). In DNA, the CDR3 is TGCGCCAGCAGCCATCCAGGGCCTGGGGCCAACGTCCTGACTCTC. Translated: CASSHPGPGANVLTL.